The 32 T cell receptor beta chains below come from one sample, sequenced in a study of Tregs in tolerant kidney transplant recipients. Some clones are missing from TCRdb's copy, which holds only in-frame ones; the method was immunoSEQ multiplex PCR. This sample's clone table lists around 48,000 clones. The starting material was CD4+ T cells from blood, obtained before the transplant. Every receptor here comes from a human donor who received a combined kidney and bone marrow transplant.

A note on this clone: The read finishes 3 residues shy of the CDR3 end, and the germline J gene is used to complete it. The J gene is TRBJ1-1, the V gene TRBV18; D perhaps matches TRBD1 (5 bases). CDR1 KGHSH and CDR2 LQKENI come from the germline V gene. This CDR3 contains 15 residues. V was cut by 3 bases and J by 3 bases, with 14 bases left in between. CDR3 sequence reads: CASSPVPQGDTEAFF. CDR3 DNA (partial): TGTGCCAGCTCACCGGTACCCCAAGGGGACACTGAA. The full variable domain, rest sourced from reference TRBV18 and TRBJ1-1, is NAGVMQNPRHLVRRRGQEARLRCSPMKGHSHVYWYRQLPEEGLKFMVYLQKENIIDESGMPKERFSAEFPKEGPSILRIQQVVRGDSAAYFCASSPVPQGDTEAFFGQGTRLTVV.

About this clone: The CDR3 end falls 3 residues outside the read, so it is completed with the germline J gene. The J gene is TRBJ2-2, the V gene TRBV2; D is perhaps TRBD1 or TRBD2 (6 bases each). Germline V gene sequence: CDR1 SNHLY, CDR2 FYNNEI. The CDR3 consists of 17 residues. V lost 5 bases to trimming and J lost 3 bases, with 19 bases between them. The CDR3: CASSKGESGDYTGELFF. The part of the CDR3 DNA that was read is TGTGCCAGCAGTAAGGGGGAGTCGGGAGATTACACCGGGGAG.

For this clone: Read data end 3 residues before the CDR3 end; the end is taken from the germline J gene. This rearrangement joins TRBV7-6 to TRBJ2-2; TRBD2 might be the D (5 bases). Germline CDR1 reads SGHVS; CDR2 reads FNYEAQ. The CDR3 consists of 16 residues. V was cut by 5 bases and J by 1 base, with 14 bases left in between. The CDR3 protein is CASSPGPAGNTGELFF. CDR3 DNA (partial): TGTGCCAGCAGCCCCGGACCGGCGGGGAACACCGGGGAG.

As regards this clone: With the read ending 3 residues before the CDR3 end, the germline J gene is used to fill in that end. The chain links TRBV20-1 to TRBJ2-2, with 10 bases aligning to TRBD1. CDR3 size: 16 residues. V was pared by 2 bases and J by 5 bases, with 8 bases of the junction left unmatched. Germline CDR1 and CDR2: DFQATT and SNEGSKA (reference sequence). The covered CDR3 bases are TGCAGTGCTAGACGCCGGGACAGGGGAAGAACCGGGGAG. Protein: CSARRRDRGRTGE. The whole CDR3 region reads CSARRRDRGRTGELFF.

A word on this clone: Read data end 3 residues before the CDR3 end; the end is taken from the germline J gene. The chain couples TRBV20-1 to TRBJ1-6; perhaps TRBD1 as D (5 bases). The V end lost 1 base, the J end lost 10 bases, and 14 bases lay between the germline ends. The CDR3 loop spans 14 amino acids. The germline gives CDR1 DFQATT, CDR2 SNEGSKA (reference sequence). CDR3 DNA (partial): TGCAGTGCTAGAGTGAGGGGTGAGGGGTCACCC. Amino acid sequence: CSARVRGEGSP. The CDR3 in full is CSARVRGEGSPLHF.

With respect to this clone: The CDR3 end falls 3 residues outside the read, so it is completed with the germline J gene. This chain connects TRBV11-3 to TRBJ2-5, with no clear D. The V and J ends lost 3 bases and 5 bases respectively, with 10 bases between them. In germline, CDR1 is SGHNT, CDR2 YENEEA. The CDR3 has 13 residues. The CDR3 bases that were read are TGTGCCAGCAGCTTCCAACCACAGGAGACC. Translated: CASSFQPQET. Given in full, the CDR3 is CASSFQPQETQYF.

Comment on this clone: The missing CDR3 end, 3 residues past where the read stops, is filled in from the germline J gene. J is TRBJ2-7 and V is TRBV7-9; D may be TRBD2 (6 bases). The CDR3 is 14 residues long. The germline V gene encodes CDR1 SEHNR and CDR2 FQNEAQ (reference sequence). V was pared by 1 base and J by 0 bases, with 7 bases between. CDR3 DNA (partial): TGTGCCAGCAGCTTAGAGCGGGCCTCCTACGAG. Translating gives CASSLERASYE. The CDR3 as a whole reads CASSLERASYEQYF.

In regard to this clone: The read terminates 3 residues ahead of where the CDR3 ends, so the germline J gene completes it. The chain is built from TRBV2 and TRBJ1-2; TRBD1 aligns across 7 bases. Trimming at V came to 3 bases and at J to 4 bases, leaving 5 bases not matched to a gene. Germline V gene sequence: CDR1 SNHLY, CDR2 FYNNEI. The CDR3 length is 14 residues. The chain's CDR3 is CASSDRGDLYGYTF. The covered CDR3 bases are TGTGCCAGCAGTGACAGGGGGGACCTCTATGGC.

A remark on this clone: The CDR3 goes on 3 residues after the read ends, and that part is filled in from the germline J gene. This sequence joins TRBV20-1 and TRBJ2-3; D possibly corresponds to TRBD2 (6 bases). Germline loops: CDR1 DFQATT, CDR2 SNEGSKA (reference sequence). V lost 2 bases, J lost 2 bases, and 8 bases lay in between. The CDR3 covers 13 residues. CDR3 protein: CSARTDYTDTQYF. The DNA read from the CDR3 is TGCAGTGCTAGAACGGACTACACAGATACG.

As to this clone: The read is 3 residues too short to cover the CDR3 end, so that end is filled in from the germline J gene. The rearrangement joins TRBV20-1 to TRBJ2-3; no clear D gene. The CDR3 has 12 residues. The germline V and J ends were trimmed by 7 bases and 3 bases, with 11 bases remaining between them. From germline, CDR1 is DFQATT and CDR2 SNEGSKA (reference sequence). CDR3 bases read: TGCAGTGGAGGCTTCGGGACAGATACG. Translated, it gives CSGGFGTDT. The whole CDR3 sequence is CSGGFGTDTQYF.

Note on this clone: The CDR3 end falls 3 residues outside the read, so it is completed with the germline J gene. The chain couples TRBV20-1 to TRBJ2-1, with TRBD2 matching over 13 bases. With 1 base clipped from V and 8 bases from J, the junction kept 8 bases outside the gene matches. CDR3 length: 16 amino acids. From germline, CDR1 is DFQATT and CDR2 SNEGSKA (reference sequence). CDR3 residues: CSARVRLAGGSDEQFF. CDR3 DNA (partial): TGCAGTGCTAGAGTGCGACTAGCGGGAGGTAGCGATGAG.

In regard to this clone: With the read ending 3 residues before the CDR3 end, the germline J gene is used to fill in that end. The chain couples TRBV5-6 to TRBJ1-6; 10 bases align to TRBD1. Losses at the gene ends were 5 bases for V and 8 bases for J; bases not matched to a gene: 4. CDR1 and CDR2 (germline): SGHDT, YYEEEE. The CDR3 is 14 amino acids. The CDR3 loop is CASRTGTGDSPLHF. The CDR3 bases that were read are TGTGCCAGCAGGACGGGGACAGGGGATTCACCC.

CDR3 bases read: TGTGCCAGTAGGACCGTGCGGAGCGGGAGGACCGGGGAG. It encodes CASRTVRSGRTGE. The whole CDR3 protein is CASRTVRSGRTGELFF. The chain uses TRBV19 and TRBJ2-2; 9 nucleotides line up with TRBD2. The read finishes 3 residues shy of the CDR3 end, and the germline J gene is used to complete it. This CDR3 is 16 amino acids long. With 6 bases clipped from V and 5 bases from J, the junction kept 10 bases outside the gene matches. The V gene's germline CDR1 is LNHDA and CDR2 SQIVND (reference sequence).

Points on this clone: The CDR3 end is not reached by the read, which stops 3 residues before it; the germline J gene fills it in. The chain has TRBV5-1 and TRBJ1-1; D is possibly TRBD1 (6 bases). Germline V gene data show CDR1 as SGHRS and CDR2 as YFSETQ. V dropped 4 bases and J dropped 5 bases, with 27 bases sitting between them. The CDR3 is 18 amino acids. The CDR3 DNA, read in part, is TGCGCCAGCAGCGATGGTACCGCCCGGGGGGCGACGGGAACTGAA. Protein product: CASSDGTARGATGTE. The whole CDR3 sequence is CASSDGTARGATGTEAFF.

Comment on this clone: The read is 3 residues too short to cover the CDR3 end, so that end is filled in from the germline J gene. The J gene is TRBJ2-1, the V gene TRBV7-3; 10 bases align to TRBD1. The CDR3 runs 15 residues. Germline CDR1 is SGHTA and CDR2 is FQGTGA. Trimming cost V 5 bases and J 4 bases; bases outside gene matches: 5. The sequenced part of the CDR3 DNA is TGTGCCAGCAGCCAAGGGACAGGGGCTTACAATGAG. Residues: CASSQGTGAYNE. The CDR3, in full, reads CASSQGTGAYNEQFF.

The part of the CDR3 DNA that was read is TGTGCCAGCAGCCCACGGACAGGACCCTATGGC. It yields the protein CASSPRTGPYG. The whole CDR3 reads CASSPRTGPYGYTF. V is TRBV11-2 and J is TRBJ1-2; 7 positions match TRBD1. The CDR3 end lies 3 residues beyond the end of the read and is filled in from the germline J gene. CDR3 length: 14 amino acids. The germline CDR1 and CDR2 sequences are SGHAT and FQNNGV. After removal of 5 bases from V and 4 bases from J, the junction contained 7 bases not matched to a gene.

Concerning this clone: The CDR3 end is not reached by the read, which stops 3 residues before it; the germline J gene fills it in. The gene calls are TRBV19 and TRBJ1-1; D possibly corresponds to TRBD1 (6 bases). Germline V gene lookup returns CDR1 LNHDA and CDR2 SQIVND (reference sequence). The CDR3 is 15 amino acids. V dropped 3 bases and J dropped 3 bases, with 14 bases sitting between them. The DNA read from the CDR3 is TGTGCCAGTAGTATCGAAGGCAGGGGTGACACTGAA. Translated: CASSIEGRGDTE. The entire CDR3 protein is CASSIEGRGDTEAFF.

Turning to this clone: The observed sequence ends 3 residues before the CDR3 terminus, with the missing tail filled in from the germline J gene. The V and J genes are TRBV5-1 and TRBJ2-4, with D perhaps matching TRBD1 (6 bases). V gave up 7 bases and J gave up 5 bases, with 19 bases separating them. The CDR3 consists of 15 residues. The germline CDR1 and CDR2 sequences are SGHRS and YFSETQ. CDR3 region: CASRTVLGTQNIQYF. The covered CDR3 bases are TGCGCCAGCCGGACAGTTTTGGGAACTCAAAACATT.

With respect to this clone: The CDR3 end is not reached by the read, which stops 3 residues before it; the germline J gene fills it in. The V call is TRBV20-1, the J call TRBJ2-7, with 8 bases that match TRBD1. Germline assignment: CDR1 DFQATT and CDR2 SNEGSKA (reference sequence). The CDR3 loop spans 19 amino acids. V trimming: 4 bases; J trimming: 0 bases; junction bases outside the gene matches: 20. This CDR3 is CSAILVPGQVSLSSYEQYF. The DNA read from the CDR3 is TGCAGTGCTATCCTTGTCCCGGGACAGGTATCCTTAAGCTCCTACGAG.

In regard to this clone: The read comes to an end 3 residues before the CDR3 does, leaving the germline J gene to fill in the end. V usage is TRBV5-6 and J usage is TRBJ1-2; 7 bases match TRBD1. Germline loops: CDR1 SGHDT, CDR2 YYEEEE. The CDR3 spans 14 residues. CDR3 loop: CASSLVGTVPGYTF. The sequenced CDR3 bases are TGTGCCAGCAGCTTGGTTGGGACAGTACCGGGC. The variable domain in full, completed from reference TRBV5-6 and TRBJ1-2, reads DAGVTQSPTHLIKTRGQQVTLRCSPKSGHDTVSWYQQALGQGPQFIFQYYEEEERQRGNFPDRFSGHQFPNYSSELNVNALLLGDSALYLCASSLVGTVPGYTFGSGTRLTVV.

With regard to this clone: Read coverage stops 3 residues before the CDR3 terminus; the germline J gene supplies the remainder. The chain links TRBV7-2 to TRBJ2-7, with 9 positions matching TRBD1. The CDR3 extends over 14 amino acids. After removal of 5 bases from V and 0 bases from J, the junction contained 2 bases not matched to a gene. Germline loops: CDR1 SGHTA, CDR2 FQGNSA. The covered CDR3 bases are TGTGCCAGCAGCAAGGGACAGGGCTCCTACGAG. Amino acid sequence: CASSKGQGSYE. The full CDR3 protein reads CASSKGQGSYEQYF.

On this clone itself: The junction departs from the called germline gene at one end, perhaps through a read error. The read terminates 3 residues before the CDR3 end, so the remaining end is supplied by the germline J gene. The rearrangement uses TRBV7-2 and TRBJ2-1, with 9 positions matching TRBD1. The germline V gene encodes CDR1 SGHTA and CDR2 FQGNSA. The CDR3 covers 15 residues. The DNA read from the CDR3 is TGTGCCAGCAACTTAGTCGGACAGGGGTACAATGAG. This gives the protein CASNLVGQGYNE. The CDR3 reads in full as CASNLVGQGYNEQFF.

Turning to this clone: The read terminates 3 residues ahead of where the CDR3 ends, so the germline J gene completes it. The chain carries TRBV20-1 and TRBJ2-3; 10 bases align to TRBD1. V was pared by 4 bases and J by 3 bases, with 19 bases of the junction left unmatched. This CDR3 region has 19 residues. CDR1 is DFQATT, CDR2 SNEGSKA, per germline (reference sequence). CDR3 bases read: TGCAGTGCTAATTATATTCTTTTTCGACAGGGGGCGCGAACAGATACG. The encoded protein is CSANYILFRQGARTDT. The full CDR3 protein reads CSANYILFRQGARTDTQYF.

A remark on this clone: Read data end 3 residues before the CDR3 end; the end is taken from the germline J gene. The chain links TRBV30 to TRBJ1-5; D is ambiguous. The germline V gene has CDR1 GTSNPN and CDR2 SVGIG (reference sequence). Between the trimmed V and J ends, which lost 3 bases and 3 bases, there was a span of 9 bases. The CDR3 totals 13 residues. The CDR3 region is CAWSGGFNQPQHF. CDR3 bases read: TGTGCCTGGAGCGGAGGGTTCAATCAGCCC.

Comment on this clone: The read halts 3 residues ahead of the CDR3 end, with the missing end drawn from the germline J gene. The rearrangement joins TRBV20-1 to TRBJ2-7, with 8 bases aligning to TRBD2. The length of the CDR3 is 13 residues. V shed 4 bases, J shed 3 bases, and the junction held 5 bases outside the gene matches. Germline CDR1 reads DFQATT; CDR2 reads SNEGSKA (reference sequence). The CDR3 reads CSATLSGSYEQYF. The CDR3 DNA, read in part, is TGCAGTGCTACCCTAAGCGGGAGCTACGAG.

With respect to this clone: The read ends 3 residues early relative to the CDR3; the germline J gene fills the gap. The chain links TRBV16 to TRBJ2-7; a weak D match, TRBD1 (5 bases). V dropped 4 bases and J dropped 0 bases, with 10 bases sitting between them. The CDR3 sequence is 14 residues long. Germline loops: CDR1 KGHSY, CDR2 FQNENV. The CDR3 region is CASSPGDSSYEQYF. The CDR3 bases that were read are TGTGCCAGCAGCCCCGGCGACAGCTCCTACGAG.

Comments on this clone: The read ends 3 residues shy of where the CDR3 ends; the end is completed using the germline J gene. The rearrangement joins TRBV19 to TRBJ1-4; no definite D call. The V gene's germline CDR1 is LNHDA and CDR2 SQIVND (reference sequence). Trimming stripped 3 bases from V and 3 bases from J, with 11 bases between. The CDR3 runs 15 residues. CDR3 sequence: CASSIGGWANEKLFF. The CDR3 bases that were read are TGTGCCAGTAGTATTGGAGGGTGGGCTAATGAAAAA.

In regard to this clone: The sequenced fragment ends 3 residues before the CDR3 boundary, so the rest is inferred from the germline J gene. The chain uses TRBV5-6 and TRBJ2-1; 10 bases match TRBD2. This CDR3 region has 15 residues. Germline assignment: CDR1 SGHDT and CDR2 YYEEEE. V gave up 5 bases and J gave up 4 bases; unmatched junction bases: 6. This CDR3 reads CASRPGLAVYNEQFF. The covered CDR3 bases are TGTGCCAGCAGACCTGGACTAGCGGTGTACAATGAG.

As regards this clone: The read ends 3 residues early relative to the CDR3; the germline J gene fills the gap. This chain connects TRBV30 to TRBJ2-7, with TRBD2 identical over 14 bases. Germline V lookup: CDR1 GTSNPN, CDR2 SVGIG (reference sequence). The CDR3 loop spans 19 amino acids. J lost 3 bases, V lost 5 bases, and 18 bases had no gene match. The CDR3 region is CAWVPSGTSGSWKIYEQYF. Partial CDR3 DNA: TGTGCCTGGGTTCCGTCCGGGACTAGCGGGAGTTGGAAGATCTACGAG.

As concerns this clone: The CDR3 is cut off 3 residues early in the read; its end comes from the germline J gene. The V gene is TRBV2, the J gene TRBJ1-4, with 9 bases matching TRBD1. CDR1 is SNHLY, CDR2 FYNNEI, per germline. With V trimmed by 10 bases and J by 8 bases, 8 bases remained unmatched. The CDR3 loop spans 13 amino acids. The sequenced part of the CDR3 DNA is TGTGCCACCAACAGGGGGCGCCGGGAAAAA. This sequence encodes CATNRGRREK. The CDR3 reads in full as CATNRGRREKLFF.

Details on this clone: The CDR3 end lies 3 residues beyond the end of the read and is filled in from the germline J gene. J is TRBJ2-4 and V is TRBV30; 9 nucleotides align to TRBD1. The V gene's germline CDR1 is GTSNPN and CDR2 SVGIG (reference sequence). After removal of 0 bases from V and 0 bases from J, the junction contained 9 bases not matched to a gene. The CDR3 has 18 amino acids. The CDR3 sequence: CAWSVLGRTGVAKNIQYF. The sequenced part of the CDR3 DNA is TGTGCCTGGAGTGTATTGGGAAGGACAGGGGTAGCCAAAAACATT.

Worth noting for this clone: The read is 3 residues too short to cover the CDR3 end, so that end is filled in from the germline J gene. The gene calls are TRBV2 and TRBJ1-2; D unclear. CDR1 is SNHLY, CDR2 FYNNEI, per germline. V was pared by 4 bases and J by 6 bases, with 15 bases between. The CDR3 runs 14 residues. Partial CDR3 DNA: TGTGCCAGCAGTGTCGAGGCCAGTGGGCATGGC. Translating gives CASSVEASGHG. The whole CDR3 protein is CASSVEASGHGYTF.